This TCR beta chain was obtained from a study of blood T cell repertoires in COVID-19. Looking at the study overall: The origin of the acute and convalescent COVID-19 samples was the United States, Italy and Spain.

In the study's own analysis: By means of reference gene primer amplification, nucleated cell counts were estimated. The data were produced by immunoSEQ multiplex PCR, yet TCRdb's version contains in-frame clones alone and is incomplete. That table gives V, J and clone size, and the DNA gave D and trimming. The sample has around 200,000 clones, roughly 90% seen once. The receptor comes from a man aged 45-65 years with acute or convalescent COVID-19. The sample taken for sequencing was peripheral blood.

The chain's CDR3 is CASSTKGLGNTEAFF. Written as DNA, the CDR3 is TGTGCCAGCAGCACCAAGGGGTTGGGGAACACTGAAGCTTTCTTT. The chain carries TRBV7-9 and TRBJ1-1; a possible D gene is TRBD1 (5 bases). Trimming took off 5 bases at V and 1 base at J, with 14 bases between the two ends. From germline, CDR1 is SEHNR and CDR2 FQNEAQ (reference sequence). CDR3 size: 15 residues. The full variable domain, in which reference TRBV7-9 and TRBJ1-1 provide the parts outside the CDR3, is DTGVSQNPRHKITKRGQNVTFRCDPISEHNRLYWYRQTLGQGPEFLTYFQNEAQLEKSRLLSDRFSAERPKGSFSTLEIQRTEQGDSAMYLCASSTKGLGNTEAFFGQGTRLTVV.